Presented here are 9 T cell receptor beta chains from one specimen sequenced in a study of CD8+CD57+ T cells in acquired aplastic anemia. It was genomic DNA that served as the template for profiling TCR beta VDJ and CDR3. TCRdb re-analysed the reads in MiXCR, keeping a single row per CDR3 protein. The sample consists of approximately 160,000 distinct CDR3 sequences, around 45% of them appearing once. The specimen was sorted CD4+, CD8+, or CD8+CD57+ T cells (not recorded which) from PBMCs. These receptors came from a human donor in good health.

This chain uses TRBV9 with TRBJ2-2, with D unresolved. With 1 base removed from V and 5 bases from J, the gap between germline ends came to 0 bases. CDR3 length equals 11 residues. From germline, CDR1 is SGDLS and CDR2 YYNGEE. CDR3 sequence reads: CASSVTGELFF. The CDR3 region has the DNA TGTGCCAGCAGCGTAACCGGGGAGCTGTTTTTT.

In this sample, this clonotype turned up many times. The J gene is TRBJ2-2, the V gene TRBV7-2, with 9 bases fitting TRBD1. V dropped 6 bases and J dropped 4; count of bases not matched to a gene: 18. CDR1 and CDR2 from the germline V gene are SGHTA and FQGNSA. There are 19 residues in the CDR3. The CDR3 loop reads CASSQLPLTGTGSTGELFF. The CDR3 coding sequence is TGTGCCAGCAGTCAACTGCCCCTAACCGGGACAGGGAGCACCGGGGAGCTGTTTTTT.

This clonotype showed up just once. This may stem from a read error, because a much larger clone lies one nucleotide away. This sequence joins TRBV4-3 and TRBJ2-5, with TRBD2 matching 7 bases. The CDR3 covers 13 residues. CDR1 is LGHNA, CDR2 YSLEER, per germline. CDR3: CASTRLAQETQCF. In nucleotides, the CDR3 is TGCGCCAGCACCAGACTAGCCCAAGAGACCCAGTGCTTC.

This clonotype has a count of ten or more. V is TRBV20-1 and J is TRBJ1-6; no clear D. The CDR3 runs to 14 residues. Per germline, CDR1 DFQATT and CDR2 SNEGSKA (reference sequence). V was shortened by 0 bases and J by 5 bases, with 8 bases between the two germline ends. This chain's CDR3 is CSARDLGNNSPLHF. The CDR3 DNA reads TGCAGTGCTAGAGATCTTGGCAATAATTCACCCCTCCACTTT.

Comments on this clonotype: A much larger clonotype is one base distant, so this may be a read error. The V gene is TRBV27, the J gene TRBJ1-6; 7 positions match TRBD1. This CDR3 region has 14 residues. Germline V gene sequence: CDR1 MNHEY, CDR2 SMNVEV (reference sequence). V dropped 6 bases and J dropped 12; count of bases not matched to a gene: 11. The CDR3 region has the DNA TGTGCCAGCAGATTACAGGGGTACGATTTACCCCTCCACTTT. Protein: CASRLQGYDLPLHF.

As DNA, the CDR3 is TGTGCCTGGAGTCCTATGAACACTGAAGCTTTCTTT. The encoded protein is CAWSPMNTEAFF. The gene calls are TRBV30 and TRBJ1-1; D is uncertain. Trimming cost V 2 bases and J 0 bases, with 4 bases left between them. CDR3 length: 12 amino acids. Germline-derived CDR1 and CDR2 are GTSNPN and SVGIG (reference sequence).

The chain employs TRBV9 and TRBJ1-4, with no clear D. This CDR3 has 16 amino acids. Trimming removed 0 bases from V and 0 bases from J, with 9 bases in between. Germline V gene sequence: CDR1 SGDLS, CDR2 YYNGEE. The CDR3 sequence is CASSVGVTSTNEKLFF. The CDR3 DNA is TGTGCCAGCAGCGTAGGTGTTACCTCAACTAATGAAAAACTGTTTTTT. Drawing the rest from reference TRBV9 and TRBJ1-4, the complete variable domain is DSGVTQTPKHLITATGQRVTLRCSPRSGDLSVYWYQQSLDQGLQFLIQYYNGEERAKGNILERFSAQQFPDLHSELNLSSLELGDSALYFCASSVGVTSTNEKLFFGSGTQLSVL.

This clonotype was observed many times. This chain links TRBV6-2 or TRBV6-3 with TRBJ1-1; no firm D call. With 2 bases removed from V and 3 bases from J, the gap between germline ends came to 7 bases. The CDR3 length is 13 residues. Looked up from germline, CDR1 is MNHEY and CDR2 is SVGEGT. DNA for the CDR3: TGTGCCAGCAGTTACCAGGTTCACACTGAAGCTTTCTTT. Translating gives CASSYQVHTEAFF.

This clonotype was found many times. The chain has TRBV4-1 and TRBJ1-2, with D maybe TRBD1 (6 bases). Per the germline V gene, CDR1 is MGHRA and CDR2 is YSYEKL. There are 12 residues in the CDR3. V was cut by 0 bases and J by 7 bases, with 6 bases left in between. The CDR3 sequence: CASSQETGGYTF. DNA of the CDR3: TGCGCCAGCAGCCAAGAGACAGGTGGCTACACCTTC.